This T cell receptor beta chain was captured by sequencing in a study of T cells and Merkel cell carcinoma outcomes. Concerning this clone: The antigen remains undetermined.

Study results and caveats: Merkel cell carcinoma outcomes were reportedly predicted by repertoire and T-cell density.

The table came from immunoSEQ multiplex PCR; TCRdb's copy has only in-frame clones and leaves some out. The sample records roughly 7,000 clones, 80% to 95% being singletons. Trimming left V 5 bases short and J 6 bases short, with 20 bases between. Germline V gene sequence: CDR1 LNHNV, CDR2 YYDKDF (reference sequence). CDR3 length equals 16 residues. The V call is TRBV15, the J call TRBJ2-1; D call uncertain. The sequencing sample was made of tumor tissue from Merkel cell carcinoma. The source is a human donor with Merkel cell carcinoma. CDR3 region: CATSGRVGKGFNEQFF. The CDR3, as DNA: TGTGCCACCAGCGGACGGGTGGGGAAAGGGTTCAATGAGCAGTTCTTC.